Listed here are 25 T cell receptor beta chains from one sample, sequenced in a study of human T cells and chemical hapten exposure. TCRdb fed the RACE reads into MiXCR, producing one record per CDR3 protein. The profile shows approximately 260,000 distinct CDR3 sequences, about 8.6% of them singletons. As for time point: pre-sensitization, week 0. Regarding treatment: therapeutic diphenylcyclopropenone sensitization with weekly scalp DPC. The sample here was whole blood, taken in connection with sensitization to the hapten diphenylcyclopropenone (DPC). The receptors originated from a woman in her thirties or forties with alopecia areata. Some clones in this sample may be carry-over from other donors' samples.

At least ten counts were recorded for this clonotype. This chain links TRBV6-5 with TRBJ1-2; D possibly corresponds to TRBD1 (5 bases). The length of the CDR3 is 12 residues. Germline CDR1 reads MNHEY; CDR2 reads SVGAGI. Trimming stripped 9 bases from V and 5 bases from J, with 13 bases between. The CDR3 reads CASRDSLYGYTF. CDR3 coding DNA: TGTGCCAGTAGAGACAGTCTGTATGGCTACACCTTC.

The chain joins TRBV10-3 to TRBJ1-1, with D possibly matching TRBD1 (5 bases). V was pared by 4 bases and J by 7 bases, with 7 bases between. The CDR3 spans 11 residues. Germline V gene lookup returns CDR1 ENHRY and CDR2 SYGVKD. CDR3 in DNA: TGTGCCATCAGTGGGGGGGGTGAAGCTTTCTTT. Its protein product is CAISGGGEAFF.

This clonotype was counted many times. The rearrangement links TRBV6-2 or TRBV6-3 to TRBJ1-1; a weak D match, TRBD1 (6 bases). V lost 7 bases and J 3 bases, leaving 12 bases between the germline ends. CDR1 MNHEY and CDR2 SVGEGT come from the germline V gene. This CDR3 is 13 amino acids long. In DNA, the CDR3 is TGTGCCAGCACGGTACAGGGCGACACTGAAGCTTTCTTT. Translating gives CASTVQGDTEAFF.

V gene TRBV5-1 combines with J gene TRBJ1-6; TRBD1 matches at 7 bases. The germline gives CDR1 SGHRS, CDR2 YFSETQ. The CDR3 extends over 14 amino acids. Losses at the gene ends were 1 base for V and 9 bases for J; bases not matched to a gene: 4. CDR3 DNA: TGCGCCAGCAGCTTGATTTCAGGGGGTTCACCCCTCCACTTT. Translation gives CASSLISGGSPLHF.

This clonotype was seen repeatedly, ten times or more. This chain joins TRBV4-2 and TRBJ1-1; a possible D gene is TRBD1 (5 bases). V was clipped by 1 base and J by 3 bases, with 12 bases between them. The germline gives CDR1 LGHNA, CDR2 YNFKEQ. The CDR3 loop spans 15 amino acids. The CDR3 here is CASSQAGNPDTEAFF. CDR3 in DNA: TGTGCCAGCAGCCAAGCAGGGAACCCAGACACTGAAGCTTTCTTT.

The gene calls are TRBV2 and TRBJ1-5, with D possibly being TRBD1 (5 bases). Germline values: CDR1 SNHLY, CDR2 FYNNEI. Trimming cost V 4 bases and J 5 bases, with 9 bases left between them. The CDR3 is 13 amino acids. CDR3 nucleotides: TGTGCCAGCAGTGCACAGGTGGATCAGCCCCAGCATTTT. Amino acids: CASSAQVDQPQHF.

This clonotype was seen ten or more times. The gene calls are TRBV7-9 and TRBJ2-5, with TRBD1 matching over 12 bases. The V gene end was trimmed by 4 bases and the J gene end by 4 bases; junction bases not matched to a gene: 7. From germline, CDR1 is SEHNR and CDR2 FQNEAQ (reference sequence). The CDR3 has 16 residues. The DNA for the CDR3 is TGTGCCAGCAGCTCGGGACAGGGGGCGGAGGTAGAGACCCAGTACTTC. Translating it yields CASSSGQGAEVETQYF.

This clonotype was seen a few times. The rearrangement links TRBV12-3 or TRBV12-4 to TRBJ2-7, with D perhaps given as TRBD1 or TRBD2 (5 bases each). The CDR3 sequence is 12 residues long. Trimming removed 10 bases from V and 7 bases from J, with 17 bases in between. CDR3 in amino acids: CAINRGLREQYF. CDR3 sequence (DNA): TGTGCCATCAACCGGGGCCTGAGGGAGCAGTACTTC.

This chain joins TRBV7-8 and TRBJ2-3, with 7 bases fitting TRBD2. This CDR3 is 16 amino acids long. Germline V gives CDR1 SGHVS, CDR2 FQNEAQ. The V gene end was trimmed by 1 base and the J gene end by 4 bases; junction bases not matched to a gene: 8. Here the CDR3 reads CASSLGGSGQPDTQYF. CDR3 nucleotides: TGTGCCAGCAGCTTAGGGGGTAGCGGGCAGCCAGATACGCAGTATTTT.

V and J are TRBV24-1 and TRBJ2-5; D unclear. The germline V and J ends were trimmed by 0 bases and 5 bases, with 15 bases remaining between them. Germline lookup yields CDR1 KGHDR and CDR2 SFDVKD. The CDR3 length is 16 residues. The CDR3 DNA sequence: TGTGCCACCAGTGATTTGCATTTCGGCGGTTACGAGACCCAGTACTTC. The encoded protein is CATSDLHFGGYETQYF.

This clonotype was detected many times. The genes are TRBV7-2 and TRBJ2-3; 7 bases match TRBD1. The germline V gene encodes CDR1 SGHTA and CDR2 FQGNSA. This CDR3 contains 16 residues. The junction had 12 bases not matched to a gene; V was cut back by 7 bases and J by 2 bases. The CDR3 DNA reads as TGTGCCAGCACCCGGGAACAGGGGTTTGCCACAGATACGCAGTATTTT. Its translation: CASTREQGFATDTQYF.

The chain links TRBV3-1 to TRBJ1-1; TRBD1 agrees at 7 bases. Germline CDR1 and CDR2: LGHDT and YNNKEL (reference sequence). After removal of 1 base from V and 7 bases from J, the junction contained 6 bases not matched to a gene. This CDR3 comprises 14 residues. CDR3 coding DNA: TGTGCCAGCAGCCAAGGAGGGGGCCCTTTTGAAGCTTTCTTT. Encoded protein: CASSQGGGPFEAFF.

This clonotype occurred a few times. This chain connects TRBV6-6 to TRBJ1-1; D gene uncertain. CDR1 and CDR2 from the germline V gene are MNHNY and SVGAGI (reference sequence). The V end lost 2 bases, the J end lost 9 bases, and 10 bases lay between the germline ends. The CDR3 totals 12 residues. The CDR3 spells CASSYPIWKAFF. Here the CDR3 DNA reads TGTGCCAGCAGTTACCCCATTTGGAAAGCTTTCTTT.

This clonotype appeared a few times. This clone may be a read error of a much larger clone one base away. This chain connects TRBV2 to TRBJ2-1; D is unresolved. The V gene's germline CDR1 is SNHLY and CDR2 FYNNEI. Trimming stripped 0 bases from V and 0 bases from J, with 3 bases between. This CDR3 contains 14 residues. The CDR3 is CASSEASSYNEQFF. The CDR3 nucleotides are TGTGCCAGCAGTGAAGCGAGCTCCTACAATGAGCAGTTCTTC.

There are a few counts of this clonotype. The chain uses TRBV5-5 and TRBJ2-7, with D possibly TRBD2 on 5 matching bases. V lost 4 bases and J 2 bases, leaving 19 bases between the germline ends. The germline gives CDR1 SGHKS, CDR2 YYEKEE (reference sequence). CDR3 length: 16 residues. This CDR3 reads CASSPSGLRQAYEQYF. The CDR3 DNA reads TGTGCCAGCAGCCCAAGTGGACTCCGGCAGGCCTACGAGCAGTACTTC.

The V gene is TRBV3-1, the J gene TRBJ2-6, with TRBD1 matching 9 bases. This CDR3 is 19 amino acids long. The J segment lost 1 base and the V segment lost 2 bases, leaving 9 bases of the junction unmatched. Germline-derived CDR1 and CDR2 are LGHDT and YNNKEL (reference sequence). In nucleotides, the CDR3 is TGTGCCAGCAGCCAATCGACAGGGGGAAAGGAGTCTGGGGCCAACGTCCTGACTTTC. Translating it yields CASSQSTGGKESGANVLTF.

This clonotype has ten or more counts. The chain carries TRBV12-3 or TRBV12-4 and TRBJ2-5; D not certain. Deletions cut 3 bases from V and 5 bases from J, with 16 bases between. The CDR3 sequence is 15 residues long. CDR3 loop: CASSFSWSGWETQYF. CDR3 sequence (DNA): TGTGCCAGCAGTTTTAGCTGGTCCGGTTGGGAGACCCAGTACTTC.

In its sample, this clonotype was seen a few times. The chain combines TRBV29-1 with TRBJ2-5, with 13 positions matching TRBD2. The CDR3 sequence is 15 residues long. Germline CDR1 SQVTM, CDR2 ANQGSEA. J was trimmed by 3 bases and V by 3 bases; bases with no gene match: 4. CDR3 in amino acids: CSVDLGLAGEETQYF. The CDR3 bases are TGCAGCGTTGACCTAGGACTAGCGGGGGAAGAGACCCAGTACTTC. The full variable domain, rest sourced from reference TRBV29-1 and TRBJ2-5, is SAVISQKPSRDICQRGTSLTIQCQVDSQVTMMFWYRQQPGQSLTLIATANQGSEATYESGFVIDKFPISRPNLTFSTLTVSNMSPEDSSIYLCSVDLGLAGEETQYFGPGTRLLVL.

This clonotype turned up a few times. The chain couples TRBV12-3 or TRBV12-4 to TRBJ1-6, with D maybe TRBD1 (5 bases). V shed 3 bases and J shed 6 bases, with 12 bases lying between them. The length of the CDR3 is 15 residues. The CDR3 loop is CASSLAGPPNSPLHF. The CDR3 DNA reads TGTGCCAGCAGTTTGGCAGGGCCACCTAATTCACCCCTCCACTTT.

The chain combines TRBV20-1 with TRBJ2-7, with D possibly being TRBD1 (6 bases). V dropped 3 bases and J dropped 2 bases, with 11 bases sitting between them. The germline V gene encodes CDR1 DFQATT and CDR2 SNEGSKA (reference sequence). This CDR3 contains 13 residues. CDR3 sequence (DNA): TGCAGTGCTAGCACAGGGAGTACCTACGAGCAGTACTTC. Its translation is CSASTGSTYEQYF.

This clonotype turned up a few times. The V and J genes are TRBV20-1 and TRBJ2-7; a weak D match, TRBD1 (5 bases). Deletions cut 6 bases from V and 2 bases from J, with 11 bases between. Germline V gene data show CDR1 as DFQATT and CDR2 as SNEGSKA (reference sequence). CDR3 size: 12 residues. In DNA, the CDR3 is TGCAGTGCCAAGGACACCGCCTACGAGCAGTACTTC. Amino acid sequence: CSAKDTAYEQYF.

This chain uses TRBV24-1 with TRBJ2-1; 14 bases map to TRBD2. The CDR3 runs 20 residues. Germline CDR1 KGHDR, CDR2 SFDVKD. V lost 1 base and J lost 8; bases outside the gene matches: 15. Here the CDR3 DNA reads TGTGCCACCAGTGATTTACCGGGACTAGCGGGAGAAGGTTTTGGCGATGAGCAGTTCTTC. Amino acid sequence: CATSDLPGLAGEGFGDEQFF.

This clonotype showed up many times. The rearrangement links TRBV25-1 to TRBJ2-3, with 10 nucleotides matching TRBD2. CDR1 and CDR2 from the germline V gene are MGHDK and SYGVNS. The CDR3 length is 15 residues. Trimming at V came to 2 bases and at J to 2 bases, leaving 1 base not matched to a gene. CDR3 residues: CASSELAGDTDTQYF. For the CDR3, the DNA is TGTGCCAGCAGTGAACTAGCGGGAGACACAGATACGCAGTATTTT.

This clonotype was seen more than once but under ten times. The chain recombines TRBV6-2 or TRBV6-3 with TRBJ2-2, with 13 bases aligning to TRBD2. The CDR3 sequence is 17 residues long. V lost 2 bases to trimming and J lost 3 bases; unmatched junction nucleotides: 3. Germline values: CDR1 MNHEY, CDR2 SVGEGT. CDR3 coding DNA: TGTGCCAGCAGTTACACTAGCGGGAGGGTCGACACCGGGGAGCTGTTTTTT. The encoded protein is CASSYTSGRVDTGELFF.

V is TRBV6-5 and J is TRBJ2-2; 9 positions match TRBD1. This CDR3 has 15 residues. CDR1 and CDR2 (germline): MNHEY, SVGAGI. V lost 5 bases to trimming and J lost 4 bases; unmatched junction nucleotides: 5. This CDR3 is CASSPDRGGTGELFF. In nucleotides, the CDR3 is TGTGCCAGCAGTCCGGACAGGGGTGGCACCGGGGAGCTGTTTTTT.